A selection of T cell receptor beta chains follows, all from one sample in a study of T-cell memory formation after mild COVID-19. TCRdb re-called the 5' RACE reads with MiXCR, one entry per CDR3 protein. The profile shows more than 80,000 distinct CDR3 sequences, 17% of them singletons. Sequenced input: PBMCs or a T cell subset sorted from them (not recorded which). These receptors were collected from an adult woman who had mild COVID-19 (a few samples of this study predate the infection). Cell type and time point are not known. The conserved cysteine and the conserved F or W are not part of the CDR3 here. Some rows have no size entry. The others give once, few or many, or a class for an expanded clone.

size	length	V	J	CDR3
few	14	TRBV10-3	TRBJ2-7	AIRGTSGSETYEQY
few	13	TRBV12-3/TRBV12-4	TRBJ2-7	ASSQLLGPGYEQY
.	12	TRBV12-3/TRBV12-4	TRBJ2-1	DSSWPGHHNEQF
.	10	TRBV19	TRBJ2-1	ASSIQGNEQF
few	13	TRBV7-8	TRBJ2-3	ASSPEGGWTDTQY
few	10	TRBV12-3/TRBV12-4	TRBJ2-1	ASRPGGREQF
.	12	TRBV27	TRBJ2-2	ASSTLANTGELF
few	11	TRBV7-9	TRBJ1-5	ASSLDRNQPQH
few	11	TRBV15	TRBJ2-7	ATSRTGGYEQY
.	16	TRBV7-9	TRBJ2-1	ASSSTDKEGVSYNEQF
.	12	TRBV20-1	TRBJ1-6	SARDNRNNSPLH
many	12	TRBV20-1	TRBJ2-3	SAEDYRGEDTQY
few	9	TRBV12-3/TRBV12-4	TRBJ2-1	ASSPRNEQF
.	14	TRBV4-1	TRBJ2-3	ASSQESLAGGDTQY
.	11	TRBV12-3/TRBV12-4	TRBJ1-2	ASLGQGYYGYT
.	11	TRBV6-2/TRBV6-3	TRBJ2-1	ASSYKDYNEQF
few	13	TRBV20-1	TRBJ2-7	SASFFRGAGYEQY
.	10	TRBV29-1	TRBJ2-7	SVDPGTYEQY
.	12	TRBV7-8	TRBJ1-5	ASSSRDKWGGIH
many	14	TRBV20-1	TRBJ2-2	SARASGISEARELF
few	14	TRBV9	TRBJ2-7	ASSVAVHGGGTEQY
many	14	TRBV7-2	TRBJ2-7	ASSPEGRDGSYEQY
few	14	TRBV7-9	TRBJ2-1	ASTATGTVPLDEQF
.	12	TRBV14	TRBJ1-1	ASSPDRVWTEAF
.	13	TRBV4-2	TRBJ2-1	ASSNPGQGFNEQF
.	13	TRBV20-1	TRBJ2-7	SAREVTGASYEQY
.	12	TRBV7-2	TRBJ1-1	ASSLAQGNTEAF
few	14	TRBV2	TRBJ2-3	ASSERARVFTDTQY
.	13	TRBV20-1	TRBJ2-4	SAPGLAGGPGIQY
few	9	TRBV29-1	TRBJ1-1	SAAFAAEAF
.	9	TRBV6-6	TRBJ2-1	ASSYGDEQF
few	13	TRBV4-1	TRBJ2-7	ASSDPRTSGYEQY
.	15	TRBV24-1	TRBJ2-5	ATSDFGTSGRPETQY
.	16	TRBV4-1	TRBJ1-1	ASSQVPGGGAMNTEAF
.	11	TRBV7-2	TRBJ2-2	ATRTRDTGELF
few	13	TRBV9	TRBJ2-1	ASSVEASGDNEQF
.	13	TRBV29-1	TRBJ2-1	SVELPGYGYNEQF
.	12	TRBV19	TRBJ2-7	ASSHTSGINEQY
.	11	TRBV6-6	TRBJ2-5	ASTIADQETQY
few	12	TRBV4-3	TRBJ2-1	ASSHGLAGEEQF
.	9	TRBV2	TRBJ1-1	ARTPDTEAF
few	13	TRBV19	TRBJ2-7	ASSIFAGGIYEQY
few	13	TRBV10-3	TRBJ2-1	AITADRGSYNEQF
few	13	TRBV4-2	TRBJ1-2	ASSHPGQGAGGYT
many	11	TRBV29-1	TRBJ2-5	SAVTVLQETQY
few	14	TRBV7-9	TRBJ2-5	ASSREDRARQETQY
many	12	TRBV7-9	TRBJ2-4	ASSLGVAKNIQY
.	16	TRBV19	TRBJ2-2	ASSTLGLEIANTGELF
.	12	TRBV7-9	TRBJ1-1	ASSFAGVRTEAF
few	11	TRBV7-9	TRBJ2-7	ASSYTDRWEQY